This T cell receptor beta chain was recovered during a study of T-cell reconstitution after alpha-beta-depleted transplantation in children. Overall study results and limits: Some patients' high day-60 TCRbeta diversity was traced to surviving recipient T cells and thymic progenitors. In patients about two months after transplant, alpha-beta T cells reportedly arose from several hundred expanded graft clones.

This sample's TCRbeta library carried unique molecular identifier barcodes. TCRdb processed the PCR reads anew with MiXCR; each CDR3 protein has one entry. The table lists about 470,000 distinct CDR3 sequences, over 40% of them singletons. The germline gives CDR1 MDHEN, CDR2 SYDVKM. With 7 bases clipped from V and 0 bases from J, the junction kept 7 bases outside the gene matches. CDR3 length: 15 residues. This clonotype has more than one count but fewer than ten. Its antigen is unknown. V and J are TRBV28 and TRBJ2-7; 9 nucleotides match TRBD1. The TCR sequence derives from a girl aged 2 to 9 with aplastic anemia, due to receive a stem cell transplant. The material sequenced was PBMCs, taken before TCRalphabeta/CD19-depleted stem cell transplant. The CDR3 region has the DNA TGTGCCAGCACCCCGACAGGGGGGACCTCCTACGAGCAGTACTTC. Translated, it gives CASTPTGGTSYEQYF.